The source of this TCR beta chain is a study of blood T cell repertoires in COVID-19. Study information: Sites across the United States, Italy and Spain contributed samples from acute and convalescent COVID-19. Nucleic acid was either cDNA or gDNA, and it came from T cells, B-cell-depleted T cells, or PBMCs.

Per the original methods: For nucleated cells, counts were estimated from reference gene primer amplification. Libraries were prepared by immunoSEQ multiplex PCR; TCRdb keeps only in-frame clonotypes and omits some of them. The V and J calls and the clone size are those of that table, but D and trimming were determined from the DNA. This table has about 78,000 clones, more than 75% appearing once. CDR3 length equals 12 residues. Trimming left V 10 bases short and J 5 bases short, with 14 bases between. The germline CDR1 and CDR2 sequences are ENHRY and SYGVKD. Sequenced: peripheral blood. The source of this sequence is a man aged 50 or older with active or convalescent COVID-19. V gene TRBV10-3 combines with J gene TRBJ1-1; D not resolved. The CDR3 DNA sequence: TGTGCCAGTTTAGGTTCCGGGACTGAAGCTTTCTTT. This gives the protein CASLGSGTEAFF.